This TCR beta chain was profiled in a study of T cell responses to AZD1222 COVID-19 vaccine. Study-level results: At 160-218 and 743-854, vaccine-associated CD4 TCRs were dominant, and they spanned spike. As reported, nearly half of all spike-specific TCRs target variant regions that are unmutated. At study baseline, merely a handful of AZD1222 recipients were seropositive.

Worth noting for this clone: Antigen specificity is unknown.

Here immunoSEQ multiplex PCR was the method, and the copy in TCRdb shows in-frame clones only, minus some. This sample carries under 150,000 clones, about 79% of them seen once, and the ten largest clones take about 28%. CDR3 length equals 15 residues. Germline V CDR1 and CDR2: LNHNV, YYDKDF (reference sequence). Trimming took 5 bases from V and 0 from J; bases not matched to a gene: 3. Analyses pooled second doses at about 4 or about 12 weeks. V gene TRBV15 combines with J gene TRBJ1-2; 10 positions agree with TRBD1. This clonotype was sampled from an adult who received the AZD1222 COVID-19 vaccine. The sample here was peripheral blood, taken 28 days after the second AZD1222 dose. The DNA of the CDR3 is TGTGCCACCAGCCCGGACAGGGGGACTAACTATGGCTACACCTTC. Encoded protein: CATSPDRGTNYGYTF.